The text below deals with one T cell receptor (beta chain). This sample is drawn from a study of radiotherapy plus CTLA-4 blockade in lung cancer. Across the study: Objective response rate was over 15%; disease control rate, about 28%.

Deletions cut 4 bases from V and 2 bases from J, with 8 bases between. Germline lookup yields CDR1 MRHNA and CDR2 SNTAGT. The CDR3 loop spans 13 amino acids. The repertoire was sequenced with immunoSEQ multiplex PCR; TCRdb's copy has only in-frame clones and lacks some. The profile shows tens of thousands of clones, 78% of them singletons. The rearrangement uses TRBV6-4 and TRBJ2-5, with unresolved D. The clonotype comes from a human donor with non-small cell lung cancer who had a partial response to radiotherapy plus ipilimumab. Some clones in this sample may be carry-over from other donors' samples. Material: peripheral blood, obtained from a patient treated with radiotherapy plus ipilimumab. The CDR3 spells CASSVELQETQYF. The CDR3 nucleotides read TGTGCCAGCAGTGTTGAACTACAAGAGACCCAGTACTTC.